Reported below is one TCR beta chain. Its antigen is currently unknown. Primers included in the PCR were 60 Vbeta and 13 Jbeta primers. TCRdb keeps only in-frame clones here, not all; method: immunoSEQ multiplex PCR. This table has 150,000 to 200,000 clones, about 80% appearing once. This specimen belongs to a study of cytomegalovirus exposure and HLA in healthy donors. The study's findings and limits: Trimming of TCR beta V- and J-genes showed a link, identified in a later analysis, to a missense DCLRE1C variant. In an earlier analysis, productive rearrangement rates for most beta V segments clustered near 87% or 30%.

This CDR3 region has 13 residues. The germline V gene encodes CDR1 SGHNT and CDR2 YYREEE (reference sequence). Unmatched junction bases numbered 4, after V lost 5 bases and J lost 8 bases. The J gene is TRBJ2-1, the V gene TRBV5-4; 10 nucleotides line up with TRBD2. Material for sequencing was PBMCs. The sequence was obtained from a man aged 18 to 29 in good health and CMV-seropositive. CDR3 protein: CASSPSGSDEQFF. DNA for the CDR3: TGTGCCAGCAGTCCTAGCGGGAGCGATGAGCAGTTCTTC.